This T cell receptor beta chain originates from a study of cytomegalovirus exposure and HLA in healthy donors (dated by TCRdb to the late 2010s). Notes on the research overall: According to an earlier analysis of 587 of the donors, some 180 million T cells yielded 90 million to 140 million unique TCR beta sequences and 276 Gb of sequence data. Four or five DR-DQ haplotypes were handled as single units for association and clustering because linkage in the cohort was strong. Donor age, sex, ethnicity and CMV serostatus were compiled together with the repertoire data. A separate validation cohort of roughly 110 different subjects was used in addition to the approximately 610-subject first cohort. Using immunosequencing, the study profiled T cell repertoires from fewer than 700 subjects and related those repertoires to cytomegalovirus serostatus. To predict cytomegalovirus infection status, the study brought together high-throughput TCR immunosequencing, statistical association of individual TCRs with disease status, and machine learning. Rather than using new phenotypic data, the later analysis identified candidate immune exposures from TCR beta sequences and from how often those sequences occurred across donors. A later genetic analysis used genome-wide SNP genotypes for 398 of the 666 donors, treating that subset as a discovery cohort. An earlier analysis of 587 of the donors used high-throughput TCR beta sequencing to judge whether each TCR beta V gene segment behaved as functional or pseudogenic. A later analysis re-analyzed previously published TCR beta repertoires from roughly 690 donors and added high-resolution HLA genotyping to study TCR occurrence patterns. Typing coverage differed by locus: A, B, C, DRB1 and DQB1 were typed in roughly 629-640 donors, DQA1 in around 500, DPA1 in 600 to 610, and DPB1 in 450 to 490. Among the approximately 430 genotyped donors, approximately 81% belonged to the genetic ancestry cluster associated with self-reported Caucasian donors. Across under 500 genotyped donors of the cohort, an average of roughly 250,000 unique TCR beta nucleotide sequences per donor were sequenced, and around 20% of those sequences were non-productive. The study aimed to test whether signatures of past pathogen exposure could be identified by cataloging public T cell receptors. Class I and class II HLA loci were covered by the typing at four-digit resolution. An early release covering just under 650 HLA-typed donors comprised about 300 gigabases of sequencing data and 85 million to 100 million unique TCR sequences. All discovery cohort repertoires had been generated on a single sequencing platform. Beyond this particular receptor, the publication reports: The sequencing pipeline was judged likely to have produced a cluster of highly shared sequence variants as a technical artifact. Because HLA typing was missing for some donors at each locus, association tests included only the typed subset. In an earlier analysis of fewer than 750 of the donors, most TCR beta V segments were observed in productive rearrangements about 87% or about 30% of the time, broadly matching IMGT annotations. A later genetic analysis associated a missense DCLRE1C variant with V-gene and J-gene trimming of TCR beta chains, and an independent cohort replicated the association. Most CMV-associated TCR beta chains appeared to be HLA-restricted in a later analysis, and the HLA associations seemed to be driven largely by CMV exposure. At a false discovery rate of 0.05, a later analysis linked under 20,000 TCR beta sequences to specific HLA alleles. A further reported finding was that TCR beta sequences accurately predicted the HLA-A and HLA-B alleles for most subjects in the first cohort. Presence/absence analyses assumed roughly uniform sequencing depth across donors, an assumption that may not hold. According to a later genetic analysis, donors in an Asian-associated ancestry cluster had fewer N-insertions in productive TCRs than the roughly 700-donor mean. A total of fewer than 200 TCR beta chains were listed by the study as associated with cytomegalovirus. In a later analysis, the rate of TCR association differed among HLA loci, with DRB1 alleles having the most associated TCRs and HLA-C alleles having the fewest. According to a later analysis, parvovirus B19, influenza, CMV and Epstein-Barr virus appeared linked to several top co-occurrence clusters. In a later analysis, HLA-associated TCR beta chains were found to be more clonally expanded and to have lower generation probabilities than equally common non-associated chains. The classifier was reported to diagnose cytomegalovirus status with high specificity and sensitivity in both the original cohort and the validation cohort. According to the authors, the approach could potentially be generalized to other disease states and immunological phenotypes. A few of the identified cytomegalovirus-associated TCR beta chains were confirmed in vitro to be specific for cytomegalovirus antigens. Immune exposure information for the cohort was limited to CMV serostatus. Strong co-occurrence of HLA alleles, especially DR and DQ, made assigning TCR associations to individual alleles difficult. Linkage disequilibrium might explain the correlated functional status among segregating V segments, but an unknown experimental factor could not be excluded. Because counts were too low, roughly 18 rarely observed V segments, including chromosome 9 orphons, were left out of the earlier analysis of a few hundred of the donors. Only TCR beta chains were sequenced in this cohort, and the absence of alpha or paired-chain data limited detectable features. Across donors, most TCR sequences were observed very rarely, whereas some public TCRs were present in many individuals. Some IMGT-functional V segments, including TRBV6-2 and TRBV6-3, could not be distinguished by the 87-base-pair reads and were therefore excluded.

Details on this clone: Its target antigen remains unknown. No base-level quality is on record; no much larger clone is a single base apart.

The library was generated by the immunoSEQ multiplex PCR assay. For the multiplex PCR, a mixture combining 60 forward primers for TCR Vbeta segments and 13 reverse primers for TCR Jbeta segments was used. A multiplex PCR assay on genomic DNA amplified the CDR3 region of rearranged TCR beta genes. On the Illumina HiSeq System, the amplified TCR beta libraries were sequenced as 87-base-pair reads. As for the authors' bioinformatics: A later analysis tallied around 82 million unique TCR beta chains across the 666 repertoires, and approximately 11 million of those chains were shared by two or more donors. Raw reads were error-corrected and collapsed into unique sequences by a nearest-neighbor algorithm in which closely related sequences were merged to remove PCR and sequencing errors. Alignment of CDR3 sequences to IMGT reference sequences was used to assign V, D and J gene segments. For a sequence to be retained, a match of at least six nucleotides was required to both a V gene segment and a J gene segment. A rearrangement was called productive if the CDR3 had no stop codons and remained in frame with V and J, and every other rearrangement was called non-productive. Following IMGT convention, CDR3 was defined as the stretch from the second conserved V-encoded cysteine to the conserved J-encoded phenylalanine. Sequences without an unambiguous match to a single V gene segment were excluded from the earlier analysis of approximately 600 of the donors. An earlier analysis of 450 to 650 of the donors called V segments functional above 56.7% productive rearrangements and segregating when the between-donor standard deviation exceeded 5%. A statistical classification framework was built to diagnose cytomegalovirus status from the catalog of TCR beta chain sequences. In a later analysis, V and J genes were assigned by comparing TCR nucleotide sequences against IMGT/GENE-DB human TR gene sequences. A later analysis assigned CDR3 sequences and most-parsimonious VDJ recombination scenarios with the TCRdist pipeline. In a later analysis, each TCR beta chain was defined by its CDR3 amino acid sequence together with its V-gene family, and reads lacking a unique V-gene family were excluded. To address suspected cross-contamination and a sequencing artifact, a later analysis removed some 620 highly shared, low-generation-probability nucleotide sequences. In a later analysis, a clonal expansion index for each public chain was calculated from normalized within-repertoire ranks of inferred template counts. Generation probabilities in a later analysis came from a VDJ recombination model fitted to out-of-frame rearrangements, and those results were checked against IGoR. Hypergeometric tests were used in a later analysis to score TCR-TCR, TCR-HLA and TCR-CMV co-occurrence, with a repertoire-size bias correction applied to the TCR pairs. A later analysis estimated false discovery rates by permuting HLA or CMV assignments 20 times. In a later analysis, co-occurring TCRs were grouped with DBSCAN, and TCRdist sequence similarity was added when clustering was performed within HLA-allele-positive subsets. Repertoires with fewer than 30,000 or more than 120,000 public chains, plus five repertoires with anomalous nucleotide sharing, were excluded from co-occurrence clustering. Drawn from immuneACCESS, this table holds only the in-frame rearrangements with V and J called that TCRdb kept. Clones are partly lost; checked studies trace under half to an unresolved V gene and leave the rest unexplained. That table furnishes V, J and clone size, whereas the DNA furnished D and trimming. The sample table lists over 150,000 clones, about 77% of them with a count of one. The ten largest clones take up under 5% of the sample.

In total, approximately 610 healthy bone marrow donors made up the cohort. Cohort members were all nominally healthy when sampled, although unrecorded immune exposures were likely present. The donor was CMV seropositive and was included in the group of some 290 seropositive cohort members. A peripheral blood sample was provided by each donor, and peripheral blood mononuclear cells were used for TCR beta sequencing. Genomic DNA was extracted from the blood cell samples with the Qiagen DNeasy Blood Extraction Kit. From the germline V gene, CDR1 is KGHSH and CDR2 is LQKENI. A distance of 8 bases separates the germline ends of V and J, which lose 3 bases and 5 bases respectively. The CDR3 has 13 amino acids, counting the end cysteine and phenylalanine. The sequence is cut down to CDR3 DNA, 39 bases in frame from base 1.

The sequence joins TRBV18 to TRBJ1-5; the D gene is perhaps TRBD1, from 5 matching bases. This TCR was sampled from a man aged 30 to 39 in good health and CMV-seropositive. The sequenced material came from PBMCs. The DNA is as follows: TGTGCCAGCTCACCCCCAGGGTATCAGCCCCAGCATTTT. Its coded protein is CASSPPGYQPQHF.